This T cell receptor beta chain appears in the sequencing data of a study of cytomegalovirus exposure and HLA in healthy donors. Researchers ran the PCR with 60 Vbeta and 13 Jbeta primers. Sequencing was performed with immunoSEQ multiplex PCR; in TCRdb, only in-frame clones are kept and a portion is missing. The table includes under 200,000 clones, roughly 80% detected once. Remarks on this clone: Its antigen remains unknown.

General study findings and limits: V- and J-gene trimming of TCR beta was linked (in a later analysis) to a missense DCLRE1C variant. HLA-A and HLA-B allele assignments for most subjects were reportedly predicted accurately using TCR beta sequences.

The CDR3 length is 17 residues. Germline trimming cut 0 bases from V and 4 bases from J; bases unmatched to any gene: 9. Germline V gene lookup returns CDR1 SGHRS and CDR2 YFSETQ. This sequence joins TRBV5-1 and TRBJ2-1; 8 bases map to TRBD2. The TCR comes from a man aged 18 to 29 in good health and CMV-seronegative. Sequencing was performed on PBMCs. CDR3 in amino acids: CASSLEGGREGYNEQFF. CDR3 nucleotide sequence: TGCGCCAGCAGCTTGGAAGGAGGTCGGGAGGGTTACAATGAGCAGTTCTTC.